This T cell receptor (beta chain) originates from a study of spatial heterogeneity in lung cancer. Whole-study findings and limits: In tumors, expanded intratumoral alpha and beta TCR counts tracked mutation counts.

TCRdb reanalysed the 5' RACE reads using MiXCR and keeps one entry per CDR3 protein. The sample includes 11,000 or so distinct CDR3 sequences, just over 14% of them seen just once. With 10 bases removed from V and 5 bases from J, the gap between germline ends came to 20 bases. Germline CDR1 reads MNHNY; CDR2 reads SVGAGI (reference sequence). CDR3 length: 15 amino acids. Time point indicated: sample taken at primary tumor resection. Points on this clonotype: Antigen unknown.

This chain connects TRBV6-6 to TRBJ2-2; D is undetermined. The receptor was isolated from a male donor with early-stage non-small cell lung cancer. The material sequenced was lung tumor tissue, taken at surgery. The CDR3 region has the DNA TGTGCCAACACCGAATTCAAGGCGGCGACCGGGGAGCTGTTTTTT. It codes for CANTEFKAATGELFF.